This T cell receptor (beta chain) was identified in a study of shared clonotypes between healthy human individuals (dated by TCRdb to the early 2020s). With respect to the entire study: Three men and a couple of women, aged 18 to 49 years, made up the cohort. Per donor, three plates each were used for CD4 naive and CD4 memory, two for CD8 naive, and one for CD8 memory. The study deeply sequenced blood TCR repertoires of about 5 healthy adults to estimate repertoire size and the extent of clonotype sharing between individuals. To increase sequencing depth and limit assay-specific biases, TCR repertoire library preparation and sequencing were carried out by different laboratories using diverse techniques. Between about 0.94 and 8.9 billion PBMCs per donor were obtained by leukapheresis. On the study overall, not on this receptor specifically: Even with the large sequencing depth, rarefaction of the sorted-subset datasets indicated that sequencing was incomplete. Compared with non-shared clonotypes, clonotypes shared by all four sorted-subset donors had higher generation probabilities. The small number of donors limited the genetic and exposure-history diversity represented. Sampling was restricted to blood, and TCR repertoires in tissue are likely to differ from TCR repertoires in blood. Pairwise subsampling indicated that sequencing depth was expected to affect the degree of clonotype sharing among donors. Across a few donors, roughly 5% of naive CD4, approximately 3.6% of naive CD8, 2.3% of memory CD4, and roughly 0.4% of memory CD8 clonotypes were shared. Larger estimated clonotype richness was generally found for naive subsets than for memory subsets.

Healthy HIV-negative adults with no recently reported acute infections or vaccinations were included as donors. Every donor was a Caucasian adult living in Nashville, Tennessee, USA. CD4+ T cells were enriched by magnetic negative selection; naive cells were then positively selected on CD45RA, and the negative fraction formed the memory subset. After blood collection by leukapheresis, PBMCs were isolated using Ficoll-Histopaque density gradient centrifugation and then cryopreserved in the vapor phase of liquid nitrogen. Analytical flow cytometry was used to check the purity and quantity of every magnetically sorted T cell population. From each sorted fraction, genomic DNA was isolated and quantified by UV absorbance on a Nanodrop 2000c. TCR CDR3 regions were amplified from genomic DNA by multiplex PCR using the deep immunoSEQ assay. Extracted genomic DNA from each cell subset was distributed evenly across all wells of several immunoSEQ 96-well plates, and each plate was treated as a replicate. For sorted subsets, each replicate PCR was loaded with about 0.2 ug genomic DNA, equivalent to approximately 33,000 T cell genomes. Purified libraries were quantified with a Qubit 3.0 fluorometer, sized on a Bioanalyzer 2100, and re-quantified with the KAPA Library Quantification kit. Each immunoSEQ 96-well plate was sequenced on its own single-read 150-cycle Illumina NextSeq 550 flow cell. Regarding the original processing steps: Because the immunoSEQ output held only junctional sequences and lacked quality scores, the filtering could not match the filtering applied to full-length reads. To assign V/J genes and CDR3, sequences were annotated using PyIR, a Python wrapper for IgBLAST v1.9, with IMGT germline references. Reads were filtered out if the reads had weak V/J assignments (E-value above 1e-6), no CDR3, stop codons, out-of-frame junctions, or ambiguous translated residues. V3J clonotypes were defined by identical inferred V gene, J gene, and CDR3 amino acid sequence. Percentage overlap between repertoires was calculated by dividing the number of shared unique clonotypes by the size of the smaller repertoire. Richness of each repertoire was evaluated using RTK rarefaction, the Chao1 estimator, and Recon v2.1 estimates of unobserved clonotypes. Generation probabilities for all TCRbeta clonotypes obtained by the gDNA method from a handful of donors were computed using OLGA. TCRdb re-hosts the immuneACCESS table, in-frame sequences only. Its copies lack some clones; in the studies checked, an unresolved V gene accounts for under half of them, and the cause for the rest is not known. V, J and clone size were drawn from that table, and D and trimming were deduced from the DNA. The sample profile shows approximately 980,000 clones; 76% of them were found once. The ten top clones hold about 1.5% of the sample.

About this clone itself: The antigen it recognizes is unknown. No per-base quality is available; no much larger clone lies one base away. Other DNA sequences in this sample translate to the same CDR3.

CDR1 and CDR2 were assigned from the germline V gene as SGDLS and YYNGEE. The CDR3 starts with the cysteine, ends with the phenylalanine, and has 14 residues. Kept here is only the CDR3 DNA, which spans 42 bases and is read in frame from base 1. A distance of 8 bases separates the germline ends of V and J, which lose 2 bases and 1 base respectively. The receptor was derived from a man younger than 35 in good health. This sequence uses TRBV9 and TRBJ2-3; there is no confident call for the D gene. Sequenced: memory CD4+ T cells sorted from blood. The sample's cell subset or site label is to be understood as: CD45RA-negative fraction. The CDR3 amino acid sequence is: CASSVRSGTDTQYF. Read as DNA, the sequence is TGTGCCAGCAGCGTCAGAAGCGGCACAGATACGCAGTATTTT.